The clone carrying this T cell receptor (beta chain) was observed many times. The junction departs from the called germline gene at one end, perhaps through a read error. Amplification yielded TCR beta CDR3 regions, with RNA transcripts as the source. Initially, a first-round RT-PCR of the TCR CDR3 employed the HTBI primer set. TCRdb processed the multiplex PCR reads anew with MiXCR; each CDR3 protein has one entry. Found here are about half a million distinct CDR3 sequences, just under 20% of them singletons; the top ten hold about half. These data are taken from a study of T cells in Graves' hyperthyroidism and ophthalmopathy. The length of the CDR3 is 14 residues. CDR1 SGHTA and CDR2 FQGNSA come from the germline V gene.

Material: blood. The receptor comes from a man aged 35-49 years with Graves' ophthalmopathy. The V gene is TRBV7-2, the J gene TRBJ2-7, with D possibly being TRBD1 (5 bases). The CDR3 nucleotides read TGTGCCAGCAGTTTAGGGCAGGGTATTTACGAGCAGTACTTC. The encoded protein is CASSLGQGIYEQYF. Variable domain in full (rest from reference TRBV7-2 and TRBJ2-7): GAGVSQSPSNKVTEKGKDVELRCDPISGHTALYWYRQSLGQGLEFLIYFQGNSAPDKSGLPSDRFSAERTGGSVSTLTIQRTQQEDSAVYLCASSLGQGIYEQYFGPGTRLTVT.